The 25 T cell receptor beta chains presented below share a single source sample, sequenced in a study of Graves' ophthalmopathy and Graves' hyperthyroidism. CDR3 regions of TCR beta were amplified from RNA transcripts. An initial RT-PCR round employing HTBI primers preceded a second-round multiplex PCR. TCRdb fed the multiplex PCR reads into MiXCR, producing one record per CDR3 protein. The sample gives about 660,000 distinct CDR3 sequences, about 40% of which show up once; roughly 3.5% is in the top ten. What was sequenced was peripheral blood. All receptors come from an adult man with Graves' ophthalmopathy.

About this clonotype itself: A read error is possible here, since a much larger clone lies one base away. The genes are TRBV9 and TRBJ2-7; TRBD2 is a possible D gene (6 bases). The CDR3 spans 14 residues. The germline V gene encodes CDR1 SGDLS and CDR2 YYNGEE. V lost 2 bases, J lost 5 bases, and 14 bases lay in between. The CDR3 DNA reads as TGTGCCAGCAGCGTCGGGGGTCAAGTTGACGAGCAGTACTTC. It encodes CASSVGGQVDEQYF.

This clonotype appeared a few times. CDR3 DNA sequence: TGTGCCAGCAGCAACCGGGACAGATCTAGCACAGATACGCAGTATTTT. It codes for CASSNRDRSSTDTQYF. The V and J genes are TRBV7-9 and TRBJ2-3; 7 bases map to TRBD1. V trimming: 5 bases; J trimming: 0 bases; junction bases outside the gene matches: 8. Germline assignment: CDR1 SEHNR and CDR2 FQNEAQ (reference sequence). This CDR3 has 16 residues.

This clonotype was recorded at least ten times. The V and J genes are TRBV2 and TRBJ2-7, with D unclear. This CDR3 contains 11 residues. The germline gives CDR1 SNHLY, CDR2 FYNNEI. V shed 4 bases and J shed 7 bases, with 8 bases lying between them. The CDR3 loop reads CASSVVQEQYF. The CDR3 DNA follows: TGTGCCAGCAGTGTGGTACAAGAGCAGTACTTC.

This clonotype was counted ten times or more. This chain connects TRBV7-9 to TRBJ1-1; D not certain. CDR3 length equals 14 residues. Germline V gene lookup returns CDR1 SEHNR and CDR2 FQNEAQ (reference sequence). Trimming cost V 7 bases and J 1 base, with 13 bases left between them. CDR3 residues: CASTLTTTNTEAFF. In DNA form, the CDR3 reads TGTGCCAGCACCCTAACGACAACGAACACTGAAGCTTTCTTT.

The V call is TRBV29-1, the J call TRBJ1-1; TRBD1 is a possible D gene (5 bases). Trimming took off 8 bases at V and 3 bases at J, with 10 bases between the two ends. Germline V lookup: CDR1 SQVTM, CDR2 ANQGSEA. The CDR3 has 11 residues. This CDR3 reads CSSRGDTEAFF. For the CDR3, the DNA is TGCAGCTCCCGGGGGGACACTGAAGCTTTCTTT.

This clonotype was picked up a small number of times. The chain is built from TRBV6-5 and TRBJ2-5; D possibly corresponds to TRBD1 (6 bases). The V end was cut by 2 bases, the J end by 4 bases, with 14 bases between. In germline, CDR1 is MNHEY, CDR2 SVGAGI. The CDR3 consists of 15 residues. For the CDR3, the DNA is TGTGCCAGCAGTTACCTCCCCTACAGGGTAGAGACCCAGTACTTC. Translation gives CASSYLPYRVETQYF.

Worth noting for this clonotype: Relative to the germline gene, one junction end is altered; a read error may explain this. The chain recombines TRBV20-1 with TRBJ2-5; D unclear. The CDR3 is made up of 13 amino acids. Germline CDR1 reads DFQATT; CDR2 reads SNEGSKA (reference sequence). In DNA form, the CDR3 reads TGCAGTGTCCCAAAGACGGAGCAAGGGACCCAGTACTTC. This sequence encodes CSVPKTEQGTQYF.

Ten or more counts support this clonotype. The chain carries TRBV2 and TRBJ1-1; D gene uncertain. CDR3 length: 12 residues. Per the germline V gene, CDR1 is SNHLY and CDR2 is FYNNEI. Trimming removed 3 bases at V and 3 bases at J, with 5 bases between. The CDR3 nucleotides are TGTGCCAGCAGTGAGGGATACACTGAAGCTTTCTTT. Its protein is CASSEGYTEAFF.

The V call is TRBV24-1, the J call TRBJ1-6; D gene uncertain. The germline gives CDR1 KGHDR, CDR2 SFDVKD. The CDR3 covers 15 residues. V lost 6 bases to trimming and J lost 5 bases, with 13 bases between them. CDR3 region: CATSYTGRDNSPLHF. The CDR3 DNA reads as TGTGCCACCAGTTACACCGGACGGGATAATTCACCCCTCCACTTT.

This clonotype has ten or more counts. This chain links TRBV6-1 with TRBJ1-2, with D perhaps TRBD1 (6 bases). Trimming left V 7 bases short and J 4 bases short, with 19 bases between. CDR1 and CDR2 from the germline V gene are MNHNS and SASEGT. This CDR3 is built from 15 residues. CDR3 DNA: TGTGCCAGCAATCCAACGACAGGCCGACTCTATGGCTACACCTTC. It specifies CASNPTTGRLYGYTF.

In DNA, the CDR3 is TGCAGCTTGGGACAGAACAATCAGCCCCAGCATTTT. Its translation: CSLGQNNQPQHF. The chain recombines TRBV29-1 with TRBJ1-5; 7 nucleotides agree with TRBD1. The ends lost 8 bases at V and 3 bases at J; junction bases unmatched: 4. Per germline, CDR1 SQVTM and CDR2 ANQGSEA. This CDR3 is built from 12 residues.

This clonotype was observed many times. The V gene is TRBV12-3 or TRBV12-4, the J gene TRBJ1-6, with D uncertain. Trimming cost V 5 bases and J 10 bases, with 9 bases left between them. This CDR3 is built from 12 residues. The chain's CDR3 is CASSRNGSPLHF. For the CDR3, the DNA is TGTGCCAGCAGTCGGAACGGCTCACCCCTCCACTTT.

This clonotype was seen many times. The V call is TRBV12-3 or TRBV12-4, the J call TRBJ1-2, with a possible D match to TRBD1 (5 bases). CDR3 length: 14 residues. V shed 0 bases and J shed 7 bases, with 12 bases lying between them. The CDR3 sequence: CASSLAGRVAGYTF. CDR3 coding DNA: TGTGCCAGCAGTTTAGCGGGCAGGGTGGCTGGCTACACCTTC.

This clonotype was detected once. One end of the junction does not line up with germline, which may come from a read error. The chain combines TRBV2 with TRBJ2-5; D gene uncertain. CDR3 length: 10 amino acids. Germline V gives CDR1 SNHLY, CDR2 FYNNEI. The CDR3 region has the DNA TGTGCCAGCAGAGGAGAGACTCAGTGCTTC. Translating gives CASRGETQCF.

Only a few counts were recorded for this clonotype. The chain couples TRBV12-5 to TRBJ1-1, with D unresolved. The CDR3 loop spans 13 amino acids. V was pared by 5 bases and J by 0 bases, with 7 bases between. The germline gives CDR1 LGHNT, CDR2 FRNRAP. CDR3 nucleotide sequence: TGTGCTAGTGGTCTAGCGATGAACACTGAAGCTTTCTTT. Its protein product is CASGLAMNTEAFF.

The DNA of the CDR3 is TGTGCCAGTAGTATACTGGGACTAGCGGGGGAGAACACCGGGGAGCTGTTTTTT. Translating it yields CASSILGLAGENTGELFF. The chain has TRBV19 and TRBJ2-2; 14 nucleotides match TRBD2. CDR1 is LNHDA and CDR2 is SQIVND in the germline V gene (reference sequence). This CDR3 region has 18 residues. The ends lost 2 bases at V and 1 base at J; junction bases unmatched: 3.

The chain is built from TRBV29-1 and TRBJ1-2, with D tentatively TRBD1 (5 bases). The germline CDR1 and CDR2 sequences are SQVTM and ANQGSEA. The CDR3 spans 12 residues. The V and J ends lost 4 bases and 11 bases respectively, with 17 bases between them. The CDR3 nucleotides read TGCAGCGTTGGGGCAGGGTCTACCCAGTACACCTTC. It translates to CSVGAGSTQYTF.

The chain carries TRBV7-9 and TRBJ1-3, with D possibly matching TRBD1 (5 bases). Trimming pared 5 bases from V and 0 bases from J, leaving 14 bases between. Germline values: CDR1 SEHNR, CDR2 FQNEAQ (reference sequence). The CDR3 consists of 16 residues. The CDR3 sequence is CASSRSQGASGNTIYF. Written as DNA, the CDR3 is TGTGCCAGCAGCAGGTCCCAGGGCGCCTCTGGAAACACCATATATTTT.

This clonotype was observed a handful of times. The genes are TRBV12-5 and TRBJ2-7; no firm D call. This CDR3 spans 12 amino acids. Trimming cost V 2 bases and J 3 bases, with 5 bases left between them. The germline gives CDR1 LGHNT, CDR2 FRNRAP. Written as DNA, the CDR3 is TGTGCTAGTGGTTTGCCTCGCTACGAGCAGTACTTC. This translates into CASGLPRYEQYF.

This clonotype was observed many times. The chain uses TRBV20-1 and TRBJ1-5; the match to TRBD1 covers 10 bases. Germline CDR1 and CDR2: DFQATT and SNEGSKA (reference sequence). V trimming: 5 bases; J trimming: 4 bases; junction bases outside the gene matches: 8. The CDR3 contains 15 residues. The CDR3 sequence is CSAFRDRGGNQPQHF. CDR3 sequence (DNA): TGCAGTGCTTTCCGGGACAGGGGTGGGAATCAGCCCCAGCATTTT.

This clonotype came up many times. This chain uses TRBV5-5 with TRBJ2-7; perhaps TRBD2 as D (6 bases). Germline-derived CDR1 and CDR2 are SGHKS and YYEKEE (reference sequence). This CDR3 contains 13 residues. V was trimmed by 5 bases and J by 2 bases, leaving 11 bases between them. CDR3 residues: CASRGLDAYEQYF. As DNA, the CDR3 is TGTGCCAGCAGGGGACTCGACGCCTACGAGCAGTACTTC.

This clonotype was recorded many times. The V gene is TRBV6-1, the J gene TRBJ1-1; D is unresolved. CDR1 is MNHNS and CDR2 is SASEGT in the germline V gene. Trimming removed 2 bases from V and 5 bases from J, with 12 bases in between. This CDR3 region has 14 residues. This chain's CDR3 is CASSEPWGPTEAFF. In DNA form, the CDR3 reads TGTGCCAGCAGTGAACCCTGGGGTCCTACTGAAGCTTTCTTT.

This clonotype has ten or more counts. The chain combines TRBV12-3 or TRBV12-4 with TRBJ2-7; TRBD2 agrees at 13 bases. The J segment lost 5 bases and the V segment lost 6 bases, leaving 7 bases of the junction unmatched. CDR3 length: 15 residues. The CDR3, as DNA: TGTGCCAGCAGCCTCAGGACTAGCGGGAGACACGAGCAGTACTTC. This gives the protein CASSLRTSGRHEQYF.

The chain uses TRBV9 and TRBJ1-4, with D maybe TRBD1 (6 bases). The ends were cut back, 0 bases at V and 6 bases at J, with 15 bases in the middle. The CDR3 sequence is 16 residues long. In germline, CDR1 is SGDLS, CDR2 YYNGEE. The CDR3 protein is CASSVAPGGGDEKLFF. For the CDR3, the DNA is TGTGCCAGCAGCGTAGCCCCGGGGGGCGGTGATGAAAAACTGTTTTTT.

A single count supports this clonotype. Since a much larger clone is just one base distant, this may be a read error. J is TRBJ1-4 and V is TRBV2, with TRBD1 as a possible D gene (6 bases). The CDR3 is 15 amino acids. CDR1 SNHLY and CDR2 FYNNEI come from the germline V gene. Trimming took off 6 bases at V and 6 bases at J, with 17 bases between the two ends. The DNA of the CDR3 is TGTGCCAGCAGGGAATCTGGTAACAGGGATGAAAAACTGTTTTTT. Its translation: CASRESGNRDEKLFF. Together with reference TRBV2 and TRBJ1-4, the CDR3 gives the full variable domain: EPEVTQTPSHQVTQMGQEVILRCVPISNHLYFYWYRQILGQKVEFLVSFYNNEISEKSEIFDDQFSVERPDGSNFTLKIRSTKLEDSAMYFCASRESGNRDEKLFFGSGTQLSVL.